Presented here are 32 T cell receptor beta chains from one specimen sequenced in a study of shared clonotypes between healthy human individuals. The method was immunoSEQ multiplex PCR; TCRdb's version includes in-frame clones alone and lacks a portion of them. The table includes 450,000 to 500,000 clones, around 80% detected once. Specimen: PBMCs. All receptors derive from a woman between 35 and 50 years old in good health. Some clones in this sample may be carry-over from other donors' samples.

The J gene is TRBJ2-7, the V gene TRBV6-5, with TRBD2 matching over 7 bases. The germline CDR1 and CDR2 sequences are MNHEY and SVGAGI. V lost 6 bases, J lost 4 bases, and 12 bases stayed unmatched. The CDR3 loop spans 15 amino acids. Here the CDR3 reads CASRGAGTTKYEQYF. In nucleotides, the CDR3 is TGTGCCAGCAGGGGCGCCGGGACTACAAAATACGAGCAGTACTTC.

The chain employs TRBV11-2 and TRBJ1-6; D call uncertain. V dropped 1 base and J dropped 16 bases, with 14 bases sitting between them. CDR3 length: 13 amino acids. CDR1 is SGHAT and CDR2 is FQNNGV in the germline V gene. The CDR3 spells CASSLVGFPSLHF. CDR3 in DNA: TGTGCCAGCAGCTTAGTCGGGTTCCCCTCACTCCACTTT.

Regarding this clone: The junction departs from germline at one end; a sequencing error may be responsible. This chain connects TRBV28 to TRBJ2-7; 11 bases line up with TRBD2. From germline, CDR1 is MDHEN and CDR2 SYDVKM. The CDR3 has 17 amino acids. For the CDR3, the DNA is TGTGCCAGCAGTTTACGACAGGGGTTTACTAGCGGGAGACCGGGAAGGTTC. Amino acid sequence: CASSLRQGFTSGRPGRF.

This chain connects TRBV7-2 to TRBJ2-7, with 13 bases fitting TRBD2. CDR3 size: 15 residues. Per the germline V gene, CDR1 is SGHTA and CDR2 is FQGNSA. V lost 5 bases, J lost 6 bases, and 7 bases stayed unmatched. In nucleotides, the CDR3 is TGTGCCAGCAGCCCACAAGGGACTAGCGGGATCGAGCAGTACTTC. Residues: CASSPQGTSGIEQYF. Drawing the rest from reference TRBV7-2 and TRBJ2-7, the complete variable domain is GAGVSQSPSNKVTEKGKDVELRCDPISGHTALYWYRQSLGQGLEFLIYFQGNSAPDKSGLPSDRFSAERTGGSVSTLTIQRTQQEDSAVYLCASSPQGTSGIEQYFGPGTRLTVT.

This clone was detected only a few times. This chain joins TRBV6-1 and TRBJ1-4; D ambiguous. The CDR3 is made up of 13 amino acids. Trimming shortened V by 2 bases and J by 7 bases, and 8 bases separated the two germline ends. CDR1 and CDR2 (germline): MNHNS, SASEGT. The CDR3 loop reads CASSEIGPEKLFF. In DNA, the CDR3 is TGTGCCAGCAGTGAAATAGGGCCTGAAAAACTGTTTTTT.

This clone was picked up one time. This chain links TRBV19 with TRBJ2-4; the D gene is possibly TRBD2 (5 bases). With 6 bases removed from V and 2 bases from J, the gap between germline ends came to 14 bases. CDR3 length: 15 residues. In germline, CDR1 is LNHDA, CDR2 SQIVND (reference sequence). The chain's CDR3 is CASSPARETKNIQYF. In DNA, the CDR3 is TGTGCCAGTAGCCCAGCCCGGGAAACCAAAAACATTCAGTACTTC.

The rearrangement uses TRBV29-1 and TRBJ2-7, with D possibly TRBD2 on 6 matching bases. The CDR3 runs to 12 residues. Germline V gene data show CDR1 as SQVTM and CDR2 as ANQGSEA. V was cut by 3 bases and J by 1 base, with 7 bases left in between. In DNA, the CDR3 is TGCAGCGTTGAGGGACTTTCCTACGAGCAGTACTTC. Translated, it gives CSVEGLSYEQYF.

The chain employs TRBV5-1 and TRBJ2-1; TRBD2 matches at 9 bases. The CDR3 extends over 17 amino acids. The germline V gene encodes CDR1 SGHRS and CDR2 YFSETQ. V shed 0 bases, J shed 2 bases, and the junction held 6 bases outside the gene matches. CDR3 DNA: TGCGCCAGCAGCTTGGGTCAGCGGGAGGACACCTACAATGAGCAGTTCTTC. It translates to CASSLGQREDTYNEQFF.

This clone came up many times. The chain recombines TRBV5-5 with TRBJ1-5; D unresolved. The germline CDR1 and CDR2 sequences are SGHKS and YYEKEE (reference sequence). The CDR3 consists of 13 residues. Between the trimmed V and J ends, which lost 2 bases and 5 bases, there was a span of 8 bases. The CDR3 bases are TGTGCCAGCAGCTTAGGAGAGTATCAGCCCCAGCATTTT. Amino acids: CASSLGEYQPQHF.

The chain couples TRBV7-9 to TRBJ1-5; a weak D match, TRBD1 (5 bases). CDR1 SEHNR and CDR2 FQNEAQ come from the germline V gene (reference sequence). CDR3 length equals 15 residues. V lost 4 bases and J 5 bases, leaving 15 bases between the germline ends. CDR3 sequence: CASSSGTGAHQPQHF. CDR3 DNA sequence: TGTGCCAGCAGCTCCGGGACCGGGGCCCATCAGCCCCAGCATTTT.

The rearrangement links TRBV30 to TRBJ2-7; TRBD1 agrees at 9 bases. The ends lost 7 bases at V and 0 bases at J; junction bases unmatched: 4. The CDR3 covers 13 residues. Germline CDR1 reads GTSNPN; CDR2 reads SVGIG (reference sequence). CDR3 nucleotides: TGTGCCTCGGGGACAGGGACCTCCTACGAGCAGTACTTC. Its translation is CASGTGTSYEQYF. The variable domain in full, with the rest retrieved from reference TRBV30 and TRBJ2-7, is SQTIHQWPATLVQPVGSPLSLECTVEGTSNPNLYWYRQAAGRGLQLLFYSVGIGQISSEVPQNLSASRPQDRQFILSSKKLLLSDSGFYLCASGTGTSYEQYFGPGTRLTVT.

This chain uses TRBV27 with TRBJ2-3; 11 bases fit TRBD1. Trimming cost V 6 bases and J 4 bases; bases outside gene matches: 3. This CDR3 has 14 residues. From germline, CDR1 is MNHEY and CDR2 SMNVEV (reference sequence). The CDR3 here is CASRGQGGPDTQYF. CDR3 sequence (DNA): TGTGCCAGCAGGGGACAGGGGGGCCCAGATACGCAGTATTTT.

The V and J genes are TRBV5-1 and TRBJ2-1, with 7 positions matching TRBD2. J gave up 7 bases and V 0 bases, and 7 bases lay outside the gene matches. This CDR3 is 15 amino acids long. CDR1 and CDR2 from the germline V gene are SGHRS and YFSETQ. CDR3 protein: CASSLGLADGNEQFF. For the CDR3, the DNA is TGCGCCAGCAGCTTGGGGCTAGCGGATGGGAATGAGCAGTTCTTC.

This clone was found once. This could be a read error, since a much larger clone is one nucleotide away. The identical CDR3 is also encoded by other nucleotide sequences in the sample. V usage is TRBV7-2 and J usage is TRBJ2-1, with 7 nucleotides matching TRBD2. CDR3 length: 14 residues. Germline CDR1 and CDR2: SGHTA and FQGNSA. CDR3 in DNA: TGCGCCAGCAGCCTGGGGACTACCTTAACAGAGCAGTTCTTC. This translates into CASSLGTTLTEQFF.

V is TRBV27 and J is TRBJ2-7; the D gene is possibly TRBD2 (7 bases). The CDR3 extends over 15 amino acids. Germline loops: CDR1 MNHEY, CDR2 SMNVEV (reference sequence). The germline V and J ends were trimmed by 6 bases and 7 bases, with 22 bases remaining between them. The CDR3 protein is CASRSTPRGAREQYF. CDR3 nucleotide sequence: TGTGCCAGCAGGTCAACGCCCCGGGGGGCGCGAGAGCAGTACTTC.

This rearrangement joins TRBV29-1 to TRBJ2-7; 7 nucleotides align to TRBD1. The ends lost 6 bases at V and 6 bases at J; junction bases unmatched: 8. The CDR3 is 12 amino acids. Germline values: CDR1 SQVTM, CDR2 ANQGSEA. CDR3 amino acids: CSVDGTASEQYF. The CDR3, as DNA: TGCAGCGTAGACGGGACAGCAAGCGAGCAGTACTTC.

The chain employs TRBV18 and TRBJ1-5; D gene ambiguous. Per germline, CDR1 KGHSH and CDR2 LQKENI. CDR3 length equals 13 residues. Deletions cut 5 bases from V and 5 bases from J, with 10 bases between. The CDR3 DNA follows: TGTGCCAGCTCAGAAAACCGGGATCAGCCCCAGCATTTT. It translates to CASSENRDQPQHF.

To note about this clone: Other DNA sequences in the sample encode the same CDR3. The J gene is TRBJ2-7, the V gene TRBV20-1, with a tentative D call TRBD2 (6 bases). CDR1 and CDR2 (germline): DFQATT, SNEGSKA (reference sequence). The CDR3 extends over 11 amino acids. With 3 bases removed from V and 4 bases from J, the gap between germline ends came to 7 bases. The CDR3 loop reads CSARGGYEQYF. The CDR3 coding sequence is TGCAGTGCTAGGGGGGGTTACGAGCAGTACTTC.

This sequence joins TRBV11-2 and TRBJ2-1, with 7 bases fitting TRBD2. The CDR3 covers 18 residues. The V and J ends lost 1 base and 2 bases, in that order; junction bases with no gene match: 11. Per the germline V gene, CDR1 is SGHAT and CDR2 is FQNNGV. This chain's CDR3 is CASSLVSPGTSAYNEQFF. The CDR3 region has the DNA TGTGCCAGCAGCTTAGTCTCTCCCGGCACTAGCGCCTACAATGAGCAGTTCTTC.

This clone was seen once. The V gene is TRBV5-1, the J gene TRBJ1-1; D possibly corresponds to TRBD1 (6 bases). The CDR3 totals 18 residues. V lost 0 bases to trimming and J lost 2 bases, with 20 bases between them. CDR1 and CDR2 (germline): SGHRS, YFSETQ. The CDR3 here is CASSLGVSLGGSNTEAFF. The CDR3 DNA reads TGCGCCAGCAGCTTGGGAGTCTCGTTGGGGGGCTCCAACACTGAAGCTTTCTTT. Complete variable domain (other parts from reference TRBV5-1 and TRBJ1-1): KAGVTQTPRYLIKTRGQQVTLSCSPISGHRSVSWYQQTPGQGLQFLFEYFSETQRNKGNFPGRFSGRQFSNSRSEMNVSTLELGDSALYLCASSLGVSLGGSNTEAFFGQGTRLTVV.

The genes are TRBV28 and TRBJ2-7, with D perhaps matching TRBD1 (6 bases). CDR1 and CDR2 from the germline V gene are MDHEN and SYDVKM. The CDR3 runs 16 residues. V dropped 6 bases and J dropped 0 bases, with 18 bases sitting between them. In DNA form, the CDR3 reads TGTGCCAGCAGAGAGCCCGGGACAAGAAGCTCCTACGAGCAGTACTTC. It specifies CASREPGTRSSYEQYF.

The chain recombines TRBV27 with TRBJ1-2, with D tentatively TRBD1 (5 bases). With 3 bases removed from V and 2 bases from J, the gap between germline ends came to 16 bases. Per germline, CDR1 MNHEY and CDR2 SMNVEV (reference sequence). CDR3 size: 16 residues. CDR3 sequence (DNA): TGTGCCAGCAGTTTGACCGGGGCCCGACAAAACTATGGCTACACCTTC. Its translation is CASSLTGARQNYGYTF.

The CDR3 DNA is TGTGCCAGCAGGGGACTAGCGGGAGCCGGGGAGCTGTTTTTT. Its protein is CASRGLAGAGELFF. The V and J genes are TRBV7-2 and TRBJ2-2, with 14 bases matching TRBD2. Germline V gives CDR1 SGHTA, CDR2 FQGNSA. With V trimmed by 6 bases and J by 6 bases, 0 bases remained unmatched. There are 14 residues in the CDR3.

This clone was detected ten times or more. The V gene is TRBV4-2, the J gene TRBJ2-5, with a tentative D call TRBD2 (6 bases). Trimming removed 0 bases from V and 5 bases from J, with 16 bases in between. The CDR3 is 16 amino acids. Germline CDR1 reads LGHNA; CDR2 reads YNFKEQ. The CDR3, as DNA: TGTGCCAGCAGCCAAGATCTGCAGGGAGGAATGGAGACCCAGTACTTC. As protein: CASSQDLQGGMETQYF.

Remarks on this clone: Different DNA sequences within this sample yield the same CDR3. The chain is built from TRBV7-9 and TRBJ2-2; possible D gene TRBD1, 6 bases. The CDR3 totals 14 residues. V dropped 3 bases and J dropped 1 base, with 6 bases sitting between them. Per the germline V gene, CDR1 is SEHNR and CDR2 is FQNEAQ (reference sequence). The CDR3 DNA reads as TGTGCCAGCAGCTTGGGACAGAACACCGGGGAGCTGTTTTTT. It yields the protein CASSLGQNTGELFF.

The chain joins TRBV10-1 to TRBJ2-7, with D possibly matching TRBD1 (5 bases). The germline gives CDR1 WNHNN, CDR2 SYGVQD (reference sequence). V gave up 3 bases and J gave up 3 bases, with 12 bases separating them. The CDR3 runs to 14 residues. The CDR3 DNA reads as TGCGCCAGCAGTGAAGGCCAGGGAAACTACGAGCAGTACTTC. Amino acid sequence: CASSEGQGNYEQYF.

The chain is built from TRBV19 and TRBJ1-5; weak D call: TRBD1 (5 bases). V lost 6 bases, J lost 3 bases, and 12 bases lay in between. The CDR3 totals 14 residues. CDR1 is LNHDA and CDR2 is SQIVND in the germline V gene (reference sequence). This chain's CDR3 is CASSGRGDNQPQHF. Here the CDR3 DNA reads TGTGCCAGTAGCGGAAGGGGTGACAATCAGCCCCAGCATTTT.

The gene calls are TRBV6-5 and TRBJ1-5; D is ambiguous. The CDR3 has 14 amino acids. Germline V gene data show CDR1 as MNHEY and CDR2 as SVGAGI. The ends were cut back, 6 bases at V and 2 bases at J, with 11 bases in the middle. In DNA form, the CDR3 reads TGTGCCAGCAGCCCGGAAATGGGCAATCAGCCCCAGCATTTT. Its protein product is CASSPEMGNQPQHF.

This clone was recorded only once. The J gene is TRBJ2-7, the V gene TRBV28; 12 nucleotides align to TRBD2. The trim removed 5 bases at V and 2 bases at J, leaving 7 bases unmatched. This CDR3 has 16 amino acids. Germline V gene lookup returns CDR1 MDHEN and CDR2 SYDVKM. The CDR3 sequence: CASSITGLAGTYEQYF. CDR3 bases: TGTGCCAGCAGTATCACGGGACTAGCGGGCACCTACGAGCAGTACTTC. Full variable domain (outside the CDR3, taken from reference TRBV28 and TRBJ2-7): DVKVTQSSRYLVKRTGEKVFLECVQDMDHENMFWYRQDPGLGLRLIYFSYDVKMKEKGDIPEGYSVSREKKERFSLILESASTNQTSMYLCASSITGLAGTYEQYFGPGTRLTVT.

The table lists this clone with a count of one. The chain uses TRBV7-8 and TRBJ2-5; D uncertain. Trimming left V 2 bases short and J 4 bases short, with 17 bases between. This CDR3 has 16 amino acids. Germline loops: CDR1 SGHVS, CDR2 FQNEAQ. CDR3 residues: CASSLRDTWSGETQYF. CDR3 nucleotide sequence: TGTGCCAGCAGCTTAAGAGATACTTGGTCAGGAGAGACCCAGTACTTC.

V and J are TRBV11-2 and TRBJ2-3; 8 positions match TRBD2. The V segment lost 3 bases and the J segment 0 bases; nucleotides outside the gene matches: 5. CDR1 is SGHAT and CDR2 is FQNNGV in the germline V gene. CDR3 size: 16 residues. The CDR3 DNA reads TGTGCCAGCAGCTTCATAGCGGGAAAAAGCACAGATACGCAGTATTTT. This gives the protein CASSFIAGKSTDTQYF.

This rearrangement joins TRBV7-9 to TRBJ2-1; 7 nucleotides line up with TRBD2. V lost 5 bases and J lost 0; bases outside the gene matches: 1. Germline V lookup: CDR1 SEHNR, CDR2 FQNEAQ (reference sequence). The CDR3 has 14 amino acids. CDR3 DNA: TGTGCCAGCAGCCCGGGGGGCTCCTACAATGAGCAGTTCTTC. Its protein product is CASSPGGSYNEQFF.